The T cell receptor beta chain described here comes from a study of T cells in Graves' hyperthyroidism and ophthalmopathy. Many counts were recorded for this clonotype. The ends lost 5 bases at V and 2 bases at J; junction bases unmatched: 8. The CDR3 contains 15 residues. Amplification yielded TCR beta CDR3 regions, with RNA transcripts as the source. TCR CDR3 underwent first-round RT-PCR with the HTBI primer set. TCRdb recomputed calls from the multiplex PCR reads with MiXCR, one row per CDR3 protein. The sample includes about 560,000 distinct CDR3 sequences, over 15% of them seen just once. The source material was blood. J is TRBJ2-5 and V is TRBV12-3 or TRBV12-4; 7 bases map to TRBD2. The source of this sequence is a woman aged 18-29 years with Graves' hyperthyroidism. CDR3 sequence: CASSPGGSGQETQYF. The CDR3 DNA is TGTGCCAGCAGTCCCGGGGGGTCGGGACAAGAGACCCAGTACTTC.